Listed below are T cell receptor beta chains from one sample, sequenced in a study of T cell repertoires in cytomegalovirus infection. MiXCR, applied by TCRdb to the reads, yields one record per CDR3 protein. The sample holds 600,000 to 800,000 distinct CDR3 sequences; more than 20% are singletons and the top ten take 7.5% to 9%. The sequencing sample was made of CD8+ T cells from PBMCs. These receptors originate from a human donor in good health (CMV status not recorded). Some clones in this sample may be carry-over from other donors' samples. Each CDR3 is given with its conserved first and last residue. The order of the fields is V gene, clone size, D gene, J gene, CDR3 protein, CDR3 DNA. The D gene is left open where the match is weak. Rows give clone size only sometimes, using once, few, many, or a class for an expanded clone.

TRBV12-3/TRBV12-4	many	NA	TRBJ2-2	CASSAGAGTGELFF	TGTGCCAGCAGCGCAGGGGCGGGCACCGGGGAGCTGTTTTTT
TRBV20-1	NA	NA	TRBJ2-2	CSARVVNTGELFF	TGCAGTGCTAGAGTTGTCAACACCGGGGAGCTGTTTTTT
TRBV19	few	NA	TRBJ1-5	CASSMSPGGNQPQHF	TGTGCCAGTAGTATGTCGCCAGGAGGCAATCAGCCCCAGCATTTT
TRBV7-9	NA	TRBD1	TRBJ1-4	CASGGQGREKLFF	TGTGCCAGCGGAGGACAGGGTCGCGAAAAACTGTTTTTT
TRBV5-1	few	NA	TRBJ2-5	CASSYEQETQYF	TGCGCCAGCAGCTATGAGCAAGAGACCCAGTACTTC
TRBV7-9	many	TRBD2	TRBJ2-1	CASSTAGLAGHNEQFF	TGTGCCAGCAGCACCGCGGGACTAGCGGGGCACAATGAGCAGTTCTTC
TRBV7-4	NA	TRBD1	TRBJ1-2	CASSLGTGGSGYTF	TGTGCCAGCAGCCTCGGGACAGGGGGCTCTGGCTACACCTTC
TRBV7-9	many	NA	TRBJ2-1	CASSKSSTEQFF	TGTGCCAGCAGCAAGAGCAGCACTGAGCAGTTCTTC
TRBV5-6	few	NA	TRBJ1-1	CASSFRIREGTEAFF	TGTGCCAGCAGCTTCCGGATCAGGGAAGGGACTGAAGCTTTCTTT
TRBV20-1	NA	NA	TRBJ2-1	CSAREGVYKSYNEQFF	TGCAGTGCTAGAGAAGGGGTCTACAAATCCTACAATGAGCAGTTCTTC
TRBV7-8	many	TRBD1	TRBJ1-5	CASSYPTGTGDSPQHF	TGTGCCAGCAGCTACCCGACCGGGACAGGGGATTCGCCCCAGCATTTT
TRBV20-1	NA	NA	TRBJ1-2	CSARMGHGDYGYTF	TGCAGTGCTAGGATGGGGCACGGTGACTATGGCTACACCTTC
TRBV29-1	many	TRBD2	TRBJ2-3	CSVGGTDTQYF	TGCAGCGTGGGGGGGACAGATACGCAGTATTTT
TRBV5-4	NA	TRBD1	TRBJ2-1	CASSLGTGGYEGQFF	TGTGCCAGCAGCCTCGGGACAGGGGGATACGAGGGGCAGTTCTTC
TRBV14	few	NA	TRBJ2-5	CANSQQTWAMETQYF	TGTGCCAACAGCCAACAAACGTGGGCGATGGAGACCCAGTACTTC
TRBV7-2	many	NA	TRBJ1-5	CASSPRGGRDQPQHF	TGTGCCAGCAGCCCCCGAGGAGGCCGGGATCAGCCCCAGCATTTT
TRBV6-1	NA	NA	TRBJ2-1	CASSSTVPYNEQFF	TGTGCCAGCAGTTCCACGGTACCTTACAATGAGCAGTTCTTC
TRBV5-4	many	TRBD1	TRBJ1-2	CASSSPGQDIEDGYTF	TGTGCCAGCAGCTCCCCAGGACAGGATATCGAGGATGGCTACACCTTC
TRBV6-2/TRBV6-3	few	NA	TRBJ2-5	CASSYSTAQETQYF	TGTGCCAGCAGTTACTCGACTGCCCAAGAGACCCAGTACTTC
TRBV27	NA	NA	TRBJ2-7	CASRLQESSYEQYF	TGTGCCAGCAGACTACAGGAGAGCTCCTACGAGCAGTACTTC
TRBV2	NA	TRBD1	TRBJ2-6	CASPTPGQGSGANVLTF	TGTGCCAGTCCGACCCCGGGACAGGGATCTGGGGCCAACGTCCTGACTTTC
TRBV7-9	many	NA	TRBJ2-7	CASSFGGSYEQYF	TGTGCCAGCAGCTTCGGGGGATCCTACGAGCAGTACTTC
TRBV28	few	TRBD1	TRBJ2-2	CASSNGWTGDTGELFF	TGTGCCAGCAGTAACGGTTGGACAGGGGACACCGGGGAGCTGTTTTTT
TRBV7-9	few	TRBD1	TRBJ2-7	CASSSGTGKEGEQYF	TGTGCCAGCAGCTCGGGGACAGGAAAAGAGGGCGAGCAGTACTTC
TRBV9	NA	NA	TRBJ2-5	CASSGRPQETQYF	TGTGCCAGCAGCGGAAGACCCCAAGAGACCCAGTACTTC
TRBV7-2	many	NA	TRBJ2-7	CASSIGHSYEQYF	TGTGCCAGCAGCATAGGACACTCCTACGAGCAGTACTTC
TRBV6-1	NA	NA	TRBJ2-1	CASSERGLGEQFF	TGTGCCAGCAGTGAAAGGGGCTTAGGAGAGCAGTTCTTC
TRBV6-5	many	NA	TRBJ1-2	CASSEIGSNYGYTF	TGTGCCAGCAGTGAGATCGGGTCTAACTATGGCTACACCTTC
TRBV2	NA	NA	TRBJ1-1	CASSRVLPVSSQRNTEAFF	TGTGCCAGCAGTCGGGTCCTCCCCGTCTCGTCGCAGCGAAACACTGAAGCTTTCTTT
TRBV2	NA	NA	TRBJ2-1	CARRGTSGYNEQFF	TGTGCTAGAAGAGGGACCTCAGGATACAATGAGCAGTTCTTC
TRBV20-1	NA	NA	TRBJ2-1	CSVWVRYNEQFF	TGCAGTGTATGGGTGCGTTACAATGAGCAGTTCTTC
TRBV6-2/TRBV6-3	few	NA	TRBJ1-6	CASSSDSSYNSPLHF	TGTGCCAGCAGTTCGGACAGCTCCTATAATTCACCCCTCCACTTT
TRBV6-2/TRBV6-3	few	NA	TRBJ2-7	CASTYTYEQYF	TGTGCCAGCACCTATACCTACGAGCAGTACTTC
TRBV28	many	NA	TRBJ2-5	CASSFRAQETQYF	TGTGCCAGCAGTTTTCGAGCGCAGGAGACCCAGTACTTC